This is a list of T cell receptor beta chains from one sample in a study of cytomegalovirus exposure and HLA in healthy donors. Clones were read by immunoSEQ multiplex PCR, and TCRdb kept only the in-frame ones, dropping some. Seen in this sample are around 200,000 clones; the ten most common clones hold about 0.8%. The sequenced material came from PBMCs. Every receptor here comes from a woman under 30 in good health and CMV-seropositive. Both conserved end residues are part of each CDR3. A D gene is named only where the DNA matches it firmly.

j_gene | d_gene | v_gene | CDR3aa | CDR3nt
TRBJ2-2 | TRBD2 | TRBV10-2 | CASSATSRGTGELFF | TGCGCCAGCAGTGCGACTAGCCGCGGCACCGGGGAGCTGTTTTTT
TRBJ2-7 | NA | TRBV29-1 | CSVVVEEQYF | TGCAGCGTTGTAGTTGAGGAGCAGTACTTC
TRBJ2-6 | TRBD2 | TRBV4-2 | CASSQDLAGSGANVLTF | TGTGCCAGCAGCCAAGATCTAGCGGGGTCTGGGGCCAACGTCCTGACTTTC
TRBJ1-4 | NA | TRBV4-1 | CASSSPGGGEKLFF | TGCGCCAGCAGCTCCCCAGGTGGGGGGGAAAAACTGTTTTTT
TRBJ1-5 | NA | TRBV10-1 | CASSGGWGQPQHF | TGCGCCAGCAGCGGAGGGTGGGGTCAGCCCCAGCATTTT
TRBJ1-3 | NA | TRBV6-5 | CASSYSRWGTGNTIYF | TGTGCCAGCAGTTACTCACGGTGGGGGACAGGAAACACCATATATTTT
TRBJ2-1 | NA | TRBV27 | CASSLDSRYNEQFF | TGTGCCAGCAGTTTAGATTCGCGGTACAATGAGCAGTTCTTC
TRBJ2-6 | NA | TRBV27 | CASSFARGGANVLTF | TGTGCCAGCAGTTTTGCTCGCGGTGGGGCCAACGTCCTGACTTTC
TRBJ2-6 | NA | TRBV30 | CAWTGREEAGANVLTF | TGTGCCTGGACGGGTAGGGAGGAAGCTGGGGCCAACGTCCTGACTTTC
TRBJ1-2 | NA | TRBV7-9 | CASSLVSGNYGYTF | TGTGCCAGCAGCTTAGTGAGCGGTAACTATGGCTACACCTTC
TRBJ1-1 | NA | TRBV30 | CAWTKIGGVEAFF | TGTGCCTGGACTAAAATTGGCGGAGTTGAAGCTTTCTTT
TRBJ1-3 | TRBD1 | TRBV13 | CASSSRDRGRGNTIYF | TGTGCCAGCAGCTCCCGGGACAGGGGACGGGGAAACACCATATATTTT
TRBJ2-2 | TRBD2 | TRBV4-1 | CASSPRTSASNTGELFF | TGCGCCAGCAGTCCTCGGACTAGCGCGTCGAACACCGGGGAGCTGTTTTTT
TRBJ2-3 | TRBD2 | TRBV19 | CASSIPVGGDDTQYF | TGTGCCAGTAGTATCCCGGTGGGAGGGGATGATACGCAGTATTTT
TRBJ2-7 | TRBD2 | TRBV9 | CASSVGVAGTAREQYF | TGTGCCAGCAGCGTAGGTGTAGCGGGGACTGCTCGAGAGCAGTACTTC
TRBJ2-5 | TRBD2 | TRBV13 | CASSRKRGDGETQYF | TGTGCCAGCAGCCGCAAGCGGGGGGATGGGGAGACCCAGTACTTC
TRBJ1-2 | TRBD1 | TRBV6-6 | CASNPTGTEYGYTF | TGTGCCAGCAATCCGACCGGGACAGAGTATGGCTACACCTTC
TRBJ2-5 | NA | TRBV30 | CAWSWLNGGETQYF | TGTGCCTGGAGTTGGCTGAATGGCGGGGAGACCCAGTACTTC
TRBJ2-7 | TRBD1 | TRBV2 | CASSEGTGTYEQYF | TGTGCCAGCAGTGAGGGGACAGGGACCTACGAGCAGTACTTC
TRBJ1-3 | TRBD1 | TRBV7-2 | CASSTTGGAKGNTIYF | TGTGCCAGCAGCACAACAGGGGGCGCGAAAGGAAACACCATATATTTT
TRBJ2-5 | NA | TRBV7-2 | CASSLENFQETQYF | TGTGCCAGCAGCTTAGAAAACTTCCAAGAGACCCAGTACTTC
TRBJ1-3 | NA | TRBV18 | CASSPTGSYSGNTIYF | TGTGCCAGCTCACCAACAGGGAGCTACTCTGGAAACACCATATATTTT
TRBJ1-2 | NA | TRBV20-1 | CSARVGYGYTF | TGCAGTGCTAGAGTCGGGTATGGCTACACCTTC
TRBJ1-2 | NA | TRBV10-3 | CAISESWAREDSYGYTF | TGTGCCATCAGTGAGTCGTGGGCCAGGGAGGATAGCTATGGCTACACCTTC
TRBJ1-1 | TRBD1 | TRBV18 | CASSPRTGGLGTEAFF | TGTGCCAGCTCACCACGGACAGGGGGCTTAGGGACTGAAGCTTTCTTT
TRBJ2-1 | TRBD2 | TRBV7-8 | CASSLLTSGGASSYNEQFF | TGTGCCAGCAGCTTGCTGACTAGCGGGGGGGCCAGCTCCTACAATGAGCAGTTCTTC
TRBJ2-3 | NA | TRBV20-1 | CSASGTQTYF | TGCAGCGCCTCCGGGACACAGACGTATTTT
TRBJ2-1 | NA | TRBV4-1 | CASSQWVDSSYNEQFF | TGCGCCAGCAGCCAATGGGTAGACAGCTCCTACAATGAGCAGTTCTTC
TRBJ1-3 | NA | TRBV7-9 | CASSSTVWASPGNTIYF | TGTGCCAGCAGCTCGACGGTTTGGGCAAGTCCTGGAAACACCATATATTTT
TRBJ2-5 | NA | TRBV7-2 | CASSPRLGNQETQYF | TGTGCCAGCAGCCCCCGACTAGGAAATCAAGAGACCCAGTACTTC
TRBJ1-5 | TRBD1 | TRBV4-1 | CASSQVRGQASNQPQHF | TGCGCCAGCAGCCAAGTCAGAGGACAGGCGAGCAATCAGCCCCAGCATTTT
TRBJ2-7 | NA | TRBV4-2 | CASSQEVTLSSYEQYF | TGTGCCAGCAGCCAAGAGGTGACACTCAGCTCCTACGAGCAGTACTTC
TRBJ1-2 | NA | TRBV28 | CASRTETGHTF | TGTGCCAGCAGGACAGAAACAGGGCACACCTTC
TRBJ2-1 | NA | TRBV5-1 | CASSLGQVAYNEQFF | TGCGCCAGCAGCCTTGGGCAGGTCGCCTACAATGAGCAGTTCTTC
TRBJ2-5 | TRBD2 | TRBV7-2 | CASSTRTSGSLETQYF | TGTGCCAGCAGCACACGGACTAGCGGGTCGTTGGAGACCCAGTACTTC
TRBJ1-1 | NA | TRBV18 | CASSPPSRENTEAFF | TGTGCCAGCTCACCACCGAGCAGGGAGAACACTGAAGCTTTCTTT
TRBJ2-7 | TRBD2 | TRBV7-9 | CASSSPQTRTSGKYEQYF | TGTGCCAGCAGCTCCCCTCAAACGAGGACTAGCGGAAAATACGAGCAGTACTTC
TRBJ1-2 | NA | TRBV6-6 | CASSYDTGYGYTF | TGTGCCAGCAGTTACGACACAGGCTATGGCTACACCTTC
TRBJ1-4 | TRBD1 | TRBV6-6 | CASRGQGRFKKLFF | TGTGCCAGCAGGGGACAGGGAAGGTTTAAAAAACTGTTTTTT
TRBJ2-7 | TRBD2 | TRBV7-6 | CASSSRTGTSSEQYF | TGTGCCAGCAGCTCCAGAACCGGGACTAGCAGCGAGCAGTACTTC
TRBJ1-2 | NA | TRBV2 | CASSEVRNYGYTF | TGTGCCAGCAGTGAGGTACGGAACTATGGCTACACCTTC
TRBJ1-5 | NA | TRBV19 | CASSTRQASWSPQHF | TGTGCCAGTAGTACGCGACAGGCTTCATGGTCGCCCCAGCATTTT
TRBJ1-1 | NA | TRBV9 | CASSVGEGLNTEAFF | TGTGCCAGCAGCGTAGGGGAGGGGCTGAACACTGAAGCTTTCTTT
TRBJ2-5 | TRBD2 | TRBV5-8 | CASSASGVETQYF | TGTGCCAGCAGCGCTAGCGGGGTTGAGACCCAGTACTTC
TRBJ1-1 | NA | TRBV11-2 | CASSSNGRNTEAFF | TGTGCCAGCAGCTCGAATGGGCGGAACACTGAAGCTTTCTTT
TRBJ1-2 | TRBD1 | TRBV29-1 | CSVMWDSYGYTF | TGCAGCGTTATGTGGGACAGCTATGGCTACACCTTC
TRBJ2-4 | TRBD1 | TRBV7-8 | CASSLDRPWGAKNIQYF | TGTGCCAGCAGCTTGGACAGGCCTTGGGGAGCCAAAAACATTCAGTACTTC
TRBJ2-1 | TRBD2 | TRBV4-3 | CASSQDFRRGGGTYNEQFF | TGCGCCAGCAGCCAAGATTTCCGGCGGGGGGGTGGTACATACAATGAGCAGTTCTTC
TRBJ2-7 | TRBD1 | TRBV11-2 | CASSPTTGGNEQYF | TGTGCCAGCAGCCCGACGACAGGGGGTAACGAGCAGTACTTC
TRBJ1-2 | TRBD1 | TRBV29-1 | CSVVGSDRVSGYGYTF | TGCAGCGTTGTGGGGAGTGACAGGGTATCTGGCTATGGCTACACCTTC
TRBJ1-2 | TRBD1 | TRBV27 | CASSLSADRALYGYTF | TGTGCCAGCAGTTTATCGGCCGACAGGGCCCTCTATGGCTACACCTTC
TRBJ1-4 | NA | TRBV5-4 | CASRSMGAGEKLFF | TGTGCCAGCAGGTCGATGGGGGCCGGGGAAAAACTGTTTTTT